This T cell receptor beta chain derives from a study of blood T cell repertoires in COVID-19. Looking at the study overall: Samples representing acute and convalescent COVID-19 were sourced from the United States, Italy and Spain.

The data were produced by immunoSEQ multiplex PCR, yet TCRdb's version contains in-frame clones alone and is incomplete. The sample has fewer than 200,000 clones, approximately 81% seen once. The CDR3 is made up of 15 amino acids. CDR1 is MNHEY and CDR2 is SMNVEV in the germline V gene (reference sequence). With V trimmed by 5 bases and J by 8 bases, 11 bases remained unmatched. The receptor's source is a woman between 45 and 65 years old with COVID-19, enrolled during active disease. The sample taken for sequencing was peripheral blood. V gene TRBV27 combines with J gene TRBJ2-1, with TRBD2 identical over 8 bases. CDR3 in amino acids: CASSPLAGGVDEQFF. For the CDR3, the DNA is TGTGCCAGCAGTCCCCTGGCGGGGGGCGTGGATGAGCAGTTCTTC.